The 7 T cell receptor beta chains below come from one sample, sequenced in a study of blood T cell repertoires in COVID-19. Method: immunoSEQ multiplex PCR; TCRdb's copy keeps in-frame clones and lacks some. In the table there are under 300,000 clones, 75% to 90% of which are singletons. The specimen sequenced was peripheral blood. The receptors originated from a woman aged 40 to 50 who had recovered from COVID-19.

The chain has TRBV29-1 and TRBJ1-1; D might be TRBD1 (6 bases). The germline V and J ends were trimmed by 6 bases and 0 bases, with 17 bases remaining between them. Germline loops: CDR1 SQVTM, CDR2 ANQGSEA. The CDR3 is 15 amino acids. The CDR3 loop reads CSVTGEGGMNTEAFF. CDR3 bases: TGCAGCGTCACGGGGGAGGGGGGCATGAACACTGAAGCTTTCTTT.

This clone was picked up many times. The gene calls are TRBV6-5 and TRBJ2-3; 8 positions agree with TRBD2. J gave up 8 bases and V 6 bases, and 13 bases lay outside the gene matches. This CDR3 is 15 amino acids long. Germline assignment: CDR1 MNHEY and CDR2 SVGAGI. CDR3: CASSPGTRPQSTQYF. For the CDR3, the DNA is TGTGCCAGCAGCCCCGGGACTAGACCCCAATCTACGCAGTATTTT.

The V and J genes are TRBV20-1 and TRBJ2-1; TRBD2 matches at 9 bases. This CDR3 contains 11 residues. V gave up 3 bases and J gave up 12 bases; unmatched junction bases: 3. The V gene's germline CDR1 is DFQATT and CDR2 SNEGSKA (reference sequence). This CDR3 reads CSASPSGMQFF. The CDR3 nucleotides are TGCAGTGCTAGTCCTAGCGGGATGCAGTTCTTC.

The CDR3 coding sequence is TGTGCCAGCACGTGGAACACCGGGGAGCTGTTTTTT. This codes for CASTWNTGELFF. The chain carries TRBV12-3 or TRBV12-4 and TRBJ2-2; D unresolved. The CDR3 spans 12 residues. The V gene lost 7 bases and the J gene lost 1 base, with 4 bases spanning the gap.

The chain joins TRBV18 to TRBJ1-6; perhaps TRBD1 as D (5 bases). The germline V gene encodes CDR1 KGHSH and CDR2 LQKENI. The V end lost 6 bases, the J end lost 5 bases, and 14 bases lay between the germline ends. The CDR3 is made up of 15 amino acids. CDR3 DNA sequence: TGTGCCAGCTCCCCGGCGGGGGATAATAATTCACCCCTCCACTTT. Translated, it gives CASSPAGDNNSPLHF.

The chain carries TRBV5-1 and TRBJ2-7, with D perhaps matching TRBD2 (5 bases). Germline CDR1 SGHRS, CDR2 YFSETQ. V was trimmed by 4 bases and J by 0 bases, leaving 11 bases between them. The CDR3 covers 14 residues. The CDR3 coding sequence is TGCGCCAGCAGCCCGGACTCGAACTCCTACGAGCAGTACTTC. It encodes CASSPDSNSYEQYF. Complete variable domain (other parts from reference TRBV5-1 and TRBJ2-7): KAGVTQTPRYLIKTRGQQVTLSCSPISGHRSVSWYQQTPGQGLQFLFEYFSETQRNKGNFPGRFSGRQFSNSRSEMNVSTLELGDSALYLCASSPDSNSYEQYFGPGTRLTVT.

This chain joins TRBV6-5 and TRBJ1-1; 8 nucleotides agree with TRBD1. In germline, CDR1 is MNHEY, CDR2 SVGAGI. This CDR3 has 16 residues. J lost 0 bases, V lost 4 bases, and 7 bases had no gene match. In nucleotides, the CDR3 is TGTGCCAGCAGTTCCGGGACAGGATATTTGAACACTGAAGCTTTCTTT. This sequence encodes CASSSGTGYLNTEAFF.